The 8 T cell receptor beta chains listed next were all sequenced from one sample in a study of T-cell memory formation after mild COVID-19. TCRdb processed the 5' RACE reads anew with MiXCR; each CDR3 protein has one entry. The sample includes about 430,000 distinct CDR3 sequences, approximately 19% seen only once; the top ten take roughly 21%. Material: PBMCs or a T cell subset sorted from them (not recorded which). These receptor sequences come from a man younger than 35 who had mild COVID-19 (a few samples of this study predate the infection). Cell type and time point are not known.

V and J are TRBV6-2 or TRBV6-3 and TRBJ2-5, with D perhaps assigned TRBD1 or TRBD2 (5 bases each). The length of the CDR3 is 15 residues. V was cut by 6 bases and J by 2 bases, with 16 bases left in between. The V gene's germline CDR1 is MNHEY and CDR2 SVGEGT. The CDR3 region has the DNA TGTGCCAGCAGGCAGGGACGGATACCTCAAGAGACCCAGTACTTC. Translating it yields CASRQGRIPQETQYF.

The chain recombines TRBV5-5 with TRBJ1-1; 10 nucleotides match TRBD1. Trimming cost V 4 bases and J 11 bases; bases outside gene matches: 11. This CDR3 has 14 residues. The germline V gene encodes CDR1 SGHKS and CDR2 YYEKEE (reference sequence). The CDR3 coding sequence is TGTGCCAGCAGCCAGGGGACAGGGGCCCTTGACGCTTTCTTT. It encodes CASSQGTGALDAFF. Full variable domain (missing parts from reference TRBV5-5 and TRBJ1-1): DAGVTQSPTHLIKTRGQQVTLRCSPISGHKSVSWYQQVLGQGPQFIFQYYEKEERGRGNFPDRFSARQFPNYSSELNVNALLLGDSALYLCASSQGTGALDAFFGQGTRLTVV.

The rearrangement uses TRBV6-5 and TRBJ1-5; D is ambiguous. The CDR3 length is 16 residues. The germline CDR1 and CDR2 sequences are MNHEY and SVGAGI. V shed 6 bases and J shed 7 bases, with 22 bases lying between them. The CDR3 DNA reads as TGTGCCAGCAGCCCCACGAGGACCTCAGCAGGCCAGCCCCAGCATTTT. Encoded protein: CASSPTRTSAGQPQHF.

The table lists this clonotype with a few counts. The chain uses TRBV19 and TRBJ1-5; D is undetermined. The CDR3 covers 17 residues. The ends were cut back, 5 bases at V and 1 base at J, with 18 bases in the middle. From germline, CDR1 is LNHDA and CDR2 SQIVND (reference sequence). In DNA, the CDR3 is TGTGCCAGTAGTGGGAGTAGAAACCTTAGGAGCAATCAGCCCCAGCATTTT. It translates to CASSGSRNLRSNQPQHF. Full variable domain (missing parts from reference TRBV19 and TRBJ1-5): DGGITQSPKYLFRKEGQNVTLSCEQNLNHDAMYWYRQDPGQGLRLIYYSQIVNDFQKGDIAEGYSVSREKKESFPLTVTSAQKNPTAFYLCASSGSRNLRSNQPQHFGDGTRLSIL.

This clonotype has more than one count but fewer than ten. The chain combines TRBV7-9 with TRBJ1-1; no clear D. This CDR3 spans 17 amino acids. With 2 bases removed from V and 0 bases from J, the gap between germline ends came to 16 bases. In germline, CDR1 is SEHNR, CDR2 FQNEAQ (reference sequence). CDR3: CASSLTTGRKVNTEAFF. DNA of the CDR3: TGTGCCAGCAGCTTAACAACCGGACGGAAGGTGAACACTGAAGCTTTCTTT.

J is TRBJ1-4 and V is TRBV28; 7 nucleotides agree with TRBD1. The CDR3 is 15 amino acids. V was pared by 6 bases and J by 3 bases, with 7 bases of the junction left unmatched. The V gene's germline CDR1 is MDHEN and CDR2 SYDVKM. The CDR3, as DNA: TGTGCCAGCAGCGGGGGCGACAGGGCTAATGAAAAACTGTTTTTT. Amino acid sequence: CASSGGDRANEKLFF.

The J gene is TRBJ1-2, the V gene TRBV5-1, with D tentatively TRBD1 (5 bases). CDR3 length: 15 amino acids. Trimming stripped 2 bases from V and 5 bases from J, with 16 bases between. Germline CDR1 and CDR2: SGHRS and YFSETQ. In DNA form, the CDR3 reads TGCGCCAGCAGCTTCAACCACGGGGCGCGGTATGGCTACACCTTC. As protein: CASSFNHGARYGYTF.

This clonotype was seen a handful of times. The genes are TRBV6-6 and TRBJ2-2, with 8 bases aligning to TRBD2. Trimming took 5 bases from V and 3 from J; bases not matched to a gene: 8. CDR3 length equals 16 residues. Germline values: CDR1 MNHNY, CDR2 SVGAGI (reference sequence). Here the CDR3 DNA reads TGTGCCAGCAGTGCCGCTAGCGGGCTTGACACCGGGGAGCTGTTTTTT. Its protein product is CASSAASGLDTGELFF.